The TCR beta chain described here comes from a study of blood T cell repertoires in COVID-19. The wider study: COVID-19 samples from acute and convalescent phases originated in the United States, Italy and Spain. Nucleic acid was either cDNA or gDNA, and it came from T cells, B-cell-depleted T cells, or PBMCs.

V was pared by 0 bases and J by 6 bases, with 5 bases between. The CDR3 is made up of 13 amino acids. Germline V gene sequence: CDR1 MGHDK, CDR2 SYGVNS. Original data processing: How many nucleated cells were present was estimated from reference gene primer amplification. Data came from immunoSEQ multiplex PCR; TCRdb stores just in-frame clones and leaves some out. Clonal size and the V and J genes are those of that table, whereas D and trimming came from the DNA. The table has about 40,000 clones, 60% to 85% seen once. This clone was recorded a few times. The sequencing input was peripheral blood. This sequence originates from a woman of 80 years or more with acute or convalescent COVID-19. The chain joins TRBV25-1 to TRBJ1-4; the D is unclear. CDR3 region: CASSEYYDEKLFF. The CDR3 DNA follows: TGTGCCAGCAGTGAATACTATGATGAAAAACTGTTTTTT. The variable domain in full, completed from reference TRBV25-1 and TRBJ1-4, reads EADIYQTPRYLVIGTGKKITLECSQTMGHDKMYWYQQDPGMELHLIHYSYGVNSTEKGDLSSESTVSRIRTEHFPLTLESARPSHTSQYLCASSEYYDEKLFFGSGTQLSVL.